This T cell receptor (beta chain) was recorded in a study of cytomegalovirus exposure and HLA in healthy donors. Study-wide findings and caveats: The listing of about 150 TCR beta chains classed them as cytomegalovirus-associated. For most TCR beta V segments, an earlier analysis put the productive rate at about 87% or about 30% of the time. A classifier reportedly called cytomegalovirus status with high sensitivity and specificity.

PCR involved 60 Vbeta and 13 Jbeta primers. The data were produced by immunoSEQ multiplex PCR, yet TCRdb's version contains in-frame clones alone and is incomplete. The sample carries 200,000 to 250,000 clones, less than 85% recorded once. To note about this clone: Antigen: not known.

Germline assignment: CDR1 SGHRS and CDR2 YFSETQ. The junction had 5 bases not matched to a gene; V was cut back by 1 base and J by 5 bases. CDR3 length: 16 amino acids. Sequenced sample: PBMCs. This receptor was obtained from a girl between 2 and 10 years old in good health and CMV-seronegative. The gene calls are TRBV5-1 and TRBJ2-1; 11 bases match TRBD2. CDR3 bases: TGCGCCAGCAGCTTGCAAAAACTAGCGGGGGACAATGAGCAGTTCTTC. Its translation is CASSLQKLAGDNEQFF.